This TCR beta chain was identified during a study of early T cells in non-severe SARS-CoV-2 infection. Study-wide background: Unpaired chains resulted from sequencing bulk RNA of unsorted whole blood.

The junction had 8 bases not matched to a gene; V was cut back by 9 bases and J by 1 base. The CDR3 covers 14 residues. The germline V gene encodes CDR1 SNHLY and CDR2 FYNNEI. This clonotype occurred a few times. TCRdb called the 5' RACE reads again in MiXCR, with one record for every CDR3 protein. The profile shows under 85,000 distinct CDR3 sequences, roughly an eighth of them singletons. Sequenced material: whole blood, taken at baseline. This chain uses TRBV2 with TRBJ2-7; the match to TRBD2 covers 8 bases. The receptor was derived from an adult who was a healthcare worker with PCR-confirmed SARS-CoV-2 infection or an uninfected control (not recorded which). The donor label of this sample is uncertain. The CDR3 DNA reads TGTGCCAGTTTGGGCAGCGGGAGTTCCTACGAGCAGTACTTC. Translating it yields CASLGSGSSYEQYF.